Below, 9 T cell receptor beta chains from the same sample are listed, as sequenced in a study of Graves' ophthalmopathy and Graves' hyperthyroidism. RNA transcripts were the source from which TCR beta CDR3 regions were amplified. First-round RT-PCR with HTBI primers preceded a second-round multiplex PCR. MiXCR, run by TCRdb on the multiplex PCR reads, gives a single entry per CDR3 protein. The profile shows over a million distinct CDR3 sequences, roughly two fifths of them singletons. The sequencing input was peripheral blood or thyroid tissue (not recorded which). The receptors derive from an adult man with Graves' hyperthyroidism.

This chain uses TRBV19 with TRBJ2-2; D gene ambiguous. Looked up from germline, CDR1 is LNHDA and CDR2 is SQIVND (reference sequence). The CDR3 consists of 14 residues. V was clipped by 1 base and J by 6 bases, with 9 bases between them. CDR3 in amino acids: CASSIVSGAGELFF. CDR3 bases: TGTGCCAGTAGTATAGTGTCAGGAGCCGGGGAGCTGTTTTTT. Complete variable domain (other parts from reference TRBV19 and TRBJ2-2): DGGITQSPKYLFRKEGQNVTLSCEQNLNHDAMYWYRQDPGQGLRLIYYSQIVNDFQKGDIAEGYSVSREKKESFPLTVTSAQKNPTAFYLCASSIVSGAGELFFGEGSRLTVL.

The rearrangement uses TRBV6-1 and TRBJ1-2; D perhaps matches TRBD1 (6 bases). The CDR3 runs to 15 residues. Trimming cost V 1 base and J 4 bases, with 13 bases left between them. Germline-derived CDR1 and CDR2 are MNHNS and SASEGT. CDR3 loop: CASSEVRGVLYGYTF. CDR3 coding DNA: TGTGCCAGCAGTGAAGTAAGGGGGGTACTCTATGGCTACACCTTC.

The V call is TRBV20-1, the J call TRBJ2-7; 10 bases match TRBD2. Trimming removed 4 bases from V and 2 bases from J; junction bases left unmatched: 8. This CDR3 is 15 amino acids long. From germline, CDR1 is DFQATT and CDR2 SNEGSKA (reference sequence). CDR3 nucleotides: TGCAGTGCTAATGGATTACTAGCGGGAACCTACGAGCAGTACTTC. Amino acids: CSANGLLAGTYEQYF.

The V call is TRBV12-3 or TRBV12-4, the J call TRBJ1-1, with D maybe TRBD1 (6 bases). The CDR3 is 16 residues long. Between the trimmed V and J ends, which lost 4 bases and 1 base, there was a span of 16 bases. This chain's CDR3 is CASSYGPGAKNTEAFF. The CDR3 nucleotides are TGTGCCAGCAGTTACGGGCCAGGGGCAAAGAACACTGAAGCTTTCTTT.

Comment on this clonotype: One end of the junction fails to match germline, which may point to a read error. The genes are TRBV12-3 or TRBV12-4 and TRBJ1-2; D is unclear. CDR3 length: 13 amino acids. As DNA, the CDR3 is TGTGCCACCAGTGATGGGCAGAACTATGGCTACACCTTC. It codes for CATSDGQNYGYTF.

Comment on this clonotype: A much larger clone lies one base from this, so it may be a read error. The chain is built from TRBV4-3 and TRBJ1-1; D is undetermined. In germline, CDR1 is LGHNA, CDR2 YSLEER. This CDR3 is built from 15 residues. The CDR3 bases are TGCGCCAGCAGCCAAGATGCCGTTCTCGAGCCTGAAGCTTCCTTT. Translation gives CASSQDAVLEPEASF.

This clonotype was detected many times. The V gene is TRBV10-3, the J gene TRBJ1-2; D not resolved. This CDR3 is 15 amino acids long. V gave up 0 bases and J gave up 1 base, with 9 bases separating them. CDR1 ENHRY and CDR2 SYGVKD come from the germline V gene. The CDR3: CAISESKSYNYGYTF. The CDR3 nucleotides are TGTGCCATCAGTGAGTCGAAGAGCTATAACTATGGCTACACCTTC.

The chain has TRBV10-3 and TRBJ2-7; 10 nucleotides align to TRBD2. This CDR3 spans 15 amino acids. The V gene end was trimmed by 10 bases and the J gene end by 1 base; junction bases not matched to a gene: 10. Germline V gene sequence: CDR1 ENHRY, CDR2 SYGVKD. The CDR3 DNA reads as TGTGCCACCGGGAGGACTAGCGGAGAGTCCTACGAGCAGTACTTC. Translation: CATGRTSGESYEQYF.

For this clonotype: A much larger clone sits a single nucleotide away, making a read error possible. This rearrangement joins TRBV2 to TRBJ1-4; TRBD1 matches 9 bases. CDR3 size: 15 residues. The V segment lost 3 bases and the J segment 6 bases; nucleotides outside the gene matches: 5. The germline V gene encodes CDR1 SNHLY and CDR2 FYNNEI. This chain's CDR3 is CASSDAGTGYEKLFF. The DNA for the CDR3 is TGTGCCAGCAGTGACGCCGGGACAGGGTATGAAAAACTGTTTTTT.